Included here is one T cell receptor beta chain sequence, with context. The antigen remains undetermined. These data originate in a study of blood T cells in healthy people across ages. Germline-derived CDR1 and CDR2 are MGHDK and SYGVNS. Germline trimming cut 3 bases from V and 1 base from J; bases unmatched to any gene: 4. This CDR3 has 15 amino acids. Overall study results and limits: Comparison with aged donors showed that long-lived donors had more naive CD4+ cells and higher diversity. Investigators viewed diversity estimates from one million T cells as underestimates, the study reported.

The use of a sample-barcoded 5' primer and a J-beta primer mix characterized a second PCR of about 7 to 12 cycles. Every cDNA molecule bore a tag from a template-switch adaptor containing 12 random nucleotides. Any given sample supplied a minimum of 3 million CDR3-containing paired-end reads. A single record per CDR3 protein comes from TCRdb applying MiXCR to the 5' RACE reads. The repertoire holds approximately 800,000 distinct CDR3 sequences, with around 34% as singletons. Sequencing was performed on blood. This TCR came from a man aged 18 to 35 in good health. V is TRBV25-1 and J is TRBJ2-5, with TRBD2 matching 8 bases. CDR3 residues: CASSESLAGQETQYF. CDR3 sequence (DNA): TGTGCCAGCAGTGAGAGCCTAGCGGGCCAAGAGACCCAGTACTTC.